The rows below give T cell receptor beta chains drawn from one sample of a study of cytomegalovirus exposure and HLA in healthy donors. Sequenced by immunoSEQ multiplex PCR; TCRdb stores in-frame clones only, minus some. The table lists about 200,000 clones, 75% to 85% of them singletons, with around 15% in the top ten. Sequencing was done on a sample of PBMCs. These receptors were taken from a woman aged 25 to 39 in good health and CMV-seropositive. The CDR3 runs from the conserved cysteine through the conserved F or W. D genes are given only for firm matches. The listing skips clone size in some rows; elsewhere it reads once, few, many or a size class.

clone size,J gene,V gene,D gene,CDR3 protein,CDR3 DNA
.,TRBJ2-3,TRBV6-1,.,CASRETSTDTQYF,TGTGCGTCTCGTGAAACTAGCACAGATACGCAGTATTTT
.,TRBJ2-7,TRBV7-6,TRBD1,CASSLALPGQAKYEQYF,TGTGCCAGCAGCTTAGCGCTGCCGGGACAGGCGAAATACGAGCAGTACTTC
.,TRBJ2-3,TRBV19,TRBD1,CATRPGTGRTDTQYF,TGTGCCACTCGCCCCGGGACAGGCCGCACAGATACGCAGTATTTT
.,TRBJ2-3,TRBV5-1,.,CASSFGGRGSTDTQYF,TGCGCCAGCAGCTTTGGAGGGCGGGGTAGCACAGATACGCAGTATTTT
.,TRBJ2-1,TRBV5-1,TRBD2,CASSLALAGGIYNEQFF,TGCGCCAGCAGCTTGGCACTAGCGGGAGGGATCTACAATGAGCAGTTCTTC
.,TRBJ2-3,TRBV9,.,CASSVTQGWDTQYF,TGTGCCAGCAGCGTGACTCAGGGGTGGGATACGCAGTATTTT
.,TRBJ2-1,TRBV5-1,.,CASSLDILALRYNEQFF,TGCGCCAGCAGTCTAGACATTCTAGCGCTAAGATACAATGAGCAGTTCTTC
.,TRBJ2-3,TRBV7-7,TRBD2,CASSLGPGGGQTDTQYF,TGTGCTAGCAGCTTAGGCCCCGGGGGGGGGCAAACTGATACGCAGTATTTT
.,TRBJ1-2,TRBV30,.,CAWSVWEDGYTF,TGTGCCTGGAGTGTTTGGGAGGACGGCTACACCTTC
.,TRBJ2-1,TRBV27,TRBD2,CASSQLNPGLAISNEQFF,TGTGCCAGCAGTCAACTGAATCCGGGACTAGCTATTTCCAATGAGCAGTTCTTC
.,TRBJ2-7,TRBV28,.,CASSLSRDSYEQYF,TGTGCCAGCAGTTTAAGCAGGGACTCCTACGAGCAGTACTTC
.,TRBJ2-1,TRBV14,.,CASTPSLLGGEQFF,TGTGCCAGCACGCCTAGCCTCCTGGGGGGTGAGCAGTTCTTC
.,TRBJ2-7,TRBV11-3,.,CASSLAGNDEQYF,TGTGCCAGCAGCTTAGCAGGGAACGACGAGCAGTACTTC
.,TRBJ2-3,TRBV6-5,TRBD1,CASREQGAPTQYF,TGTGCCAGCAGAGAGCAGGGGGCTCCTACGCAGTATTTT
.,TRBJ1-1,TRBV6-6,TRBD1,CASSLRQGVSYTEAFF,TGTGCCAGCAGTTTGAGGCAGGGGGTCTCGTACACTGAAGCTTTCTTT
.,TRBJ1-2,TRBV5-1,.,CASSLEGRNYGYTF,TGCGCCAGCAGCTTGGAAGGGAGGAACTATGGCTACACCTTC
few,TRBJ2-1,TRBV7-8,TRBD2,CASSARSGRDNEQFF,TGTGCCAGCAGTGCCCGAAGCGGGAGGGACAATGAGCAGTTCTTC
.,TRBJ1-5,TRBV6-1,TRBD1,CASSEMGQGYIGNQPQHF,TGTGCCAGCAGTGAAATGGGACAGGGCTATATCGGGAATCAGCCCCAGCATTTT
.,TRBJ2-3,TRBV5-5,TRBD2,CASSWTSGNPPSTDTQYF,TGTGCCAGCAGCTGGACTAGCGGAAATCCTCCTAGCACAGATACGCAGTATTTT
once,TRBJ1-1,TRBV4-1,.,CASSQDGRNTEAFF,TGCGCCAGCAGCCAAGATGGCCGGAACACTGAAGCTTTCTTT